This T cell receptor beta chain stems from a study of control samples from healthy donors and cancer patients. Using immunoSEQ multiplex PCR, the repertoire was profiled, and TCRdb retains in-frame clones only, with some absent. The table records 150,000 or so clones, around 88% of them present only once. Trimming left V 3 bases short and J 0 bases short, with 10 bases between. Per the germline V gene, CDR1 is SGHRS and CDR2 is YFSETQ. The CDR3 sequence is 15 residues long. The material sequenced was blood. The TCR originated in a woman under 40 in good health. The rearrangement joins TRBV5-1 to TRBJ1-3, with D maybe TRBD1 (5 bases). The CDR3 is CASSSGPNSGNTIYF. In DNA form, the CDR3 reads TGCGCCAGCAGCTCGGGACCGAACTCTGGAAACACCATATATTTT.